The rows below give T cell receptor beta chains drawn from one sample of a study of blood T cell repertoires in COVID-19. Generated by immunoSEQ multiplex PCR, the TCRdb table keeps only in-frame clones and is missing some. The table records around 140,000 clones, approximately 90% of them present only once. Material: peripheral blood. These receptors came from a man aged 50-59 years with active or convalescent COVID-19. Each CDR3 is given with its conserved first and last residue. The order of the fields is D gene, J gene, clone size, V gene, CDR3 DNA, CDR3 protein. The D gene is left open where the match is weak. Not every row has a clone size; where given, it reads once, few, many or a size class.

d_gene: TRBD1
j_gene: TRBJ1-5
abundance: .
v_gene: TRBV24-1
CDR3nt: TGTGCCACTTCCGGACAGGGCGGCCAGCCCCAGCATTTT
CDR3aa: CATSGQGGQPQHF

d_gene: TRBD1
j_gene: TRBJ2-5
abundance: .
v_gene: TRBV7-9
CDR3nt: TGTGCCAGCAGCTTAACTCAGGGGGCAAGAGAGACCCAGTACTTC
CDR3aa: CASSLTQGARETQYF

d_gene: .
j_gene: TRBJ1-2
abundance: .
v_gene: TRBV6-5
CDR3nt: TGTGCCAGCACGACACCACCCTTTGGCTACACCTTC
CDR3aa: CASTTPPFGYTF

d_gene: .
j_gene: TRBJ2-1
abundance: .
v_gene: TRBV15
CDR3nt: TGTGCCACCAGCAGAGATCTGGGACTTATAGTCTACAATGAGCAGTTCTTC
CDR3aa: CATSRDLGLIVYNEQFF

d_gene: TRBD1
j_gene: TRBJ2-7
abundance: .
v_gene: TRBV9
CDR3nt: TGTGCCAGCAGCGTAGGACAGGGGGCTTGGGAGCAGTACTTC
CDR3aa: CASSVGQGAWEQYF

d_gene: .
j_gene: TRBJ1-1
abundance: .
v_gene: TRBV28
CDR3nt: TGTGCCAGCAGGAGGGGGGGGATCACTGAAGCTTTCTTT
CDR3aa: CASRRGGITEAFF

d_gene: .
j_gene: TRBJ2-3
abundance: .
v_gene: TRBV25-1
CDR3nt: TGTGCCAGCAGTGCCTCTTTAGATACGCAGTATTTT
CDR3aa: CASSASLDTQYF

d_gene: TRBD2
j_gene: TRBJ2-3
abundance: .
v_gene: TRBV30
CDR3nt: TGTGCCTGGAGTTCACAGGGACTAGCGGAGTATTTT
CDR3aa: CAWSSQGLAEYF

d_gene: .
j_gene: TRBJ1-1
abundance: .
v_gene: TRBV5-1
CDR3nt: TGCGCCAGCAGCTTGGGAGAGGGGGGGCGAACTGAAGCTTTCTTT
CDR3aa: CASSLGEGGRTEAFF

d_gene: .
j_gene: TRBJ1-1
abundance: .
v_gene: TRBV28
CDR3nt: TGTGCCAGCAGTTTATACGGGGAAGCTTTCTTT
CDR3aa: CASSLYGEAFF

d_gene: .
j_gene: TRBJ2-3
abundance: .
v_gene: TRBV3-1/TRBV3-2
CDR3nt: TGTGCCAGCAGCCATATTGCGGATAGCACAGATACGCAGTATTTT
CDR3aa: CASSHIADSTDTQYF

d_gene: TRBD1
j_gene: TRBJ1-1
abundance: .
v_gene: TRBV5-5
CDR3nt: TGTGCCAGCAGCCTACCAGGGACAGGGACTGAAGCTTTCTTT
CDR3aa: CASSLPGTGTEAFF

d_gene: TRBD1
j_gene: TRBJ1-1
abundance: once
v_gene: TRBV2
CDR3nt: TGTGCCAGCAGGGGACAGGGGGGTTCTGAAGCTTTCTTT
CDR3aa: CASRGQGGSEAFF

d_gene: .
j_gene: TRBJ2-7
abundance: .
v_gene: TRBV3-1/TRBV3-2
CDR3nt: TGTGCCAGCAGCCAAGGCCTAGTCGGCTACGAGCAGTACTTC
CDR3aa: CASSQGLVGYEQYF

d_gene: .
j_gene: TRBJ2-1
abundance: .
v_gene: TRBV12-2
CDR3nt: TGTGCAAGTCGCTTAGTTGGCCACCTTAATGAGCAGTTCTTC
CDR3aa: CASRLVGHLNEQFF

d_gene: TRBD1
j_gene: TRBJ1-1
abundance: .
v_gene: TRBV10-3
CDR3nt: TGTGCCATCAGTGACTCGAGGACAGGGGACACTGAAGCTTTCTTT
CDR3aa: CAISDSRTGDTEAFF

d_gene: .
j_gene: TRBJ1-6
abundance: .
v_gene: TRBV4-3
CDR3nt: TGCGCCAGCAGCCAAGAGCCCCGAGGGAATTCACCCCTCCACTTT
CDR3aa: CASSQEPRGNSPLHF

d_gene: .
j_gene: TRBJ2-2
abundance: .
v_gene: TRBV19
CDR3nt: TGTGCCAGTAGTTCACGGACAGCTTCGAACACCGGGGAGCTGTTTTTT
CDR3aa: CASSSRTASNTGELFF

d_gene: .
j_gene: TRBJ2-7
abundance: .
v_gene: TRBV30
CDR3nt: TGTGCCTGGAGTACAGGGAGCTCCTACGAGCAGTACTTC
CDR3aa: CAWSTGSSYEQYF

d_gene: .
j_gene: TRBJ2-7
abundance: .
v_gene: TRBV24-1
CDR3nt: TGTGCCACCAGTGATCACCCAAACCTGGGCCGCTACGAGCAGTACTTC
CDR3aa: CATSDHPNLGRYEQYF

d_gene: .
j_gene: TRBJ1-6
abundance: .
v_gene: TRBV5-4
CDR3nt: TGTGCCAGCAGCTTGTTGACAGAAAATAATTCACCCCTCCACTTT
CDR3aa: CASSLLTENNSPLHF

d_gene: .
j_gene: TRBJ2-7
abundance: .
v_gene: TRBV12-3/TRBV12-4
CDR3nt: TGTGCCAGCAGTTTAATCCACGGCTACGAGCAGTACTTC
CDR3aa: CASSLIHGYEQYF

d_gene: TRBD2
j_gene: TRBJ2-1
abundance: .
v_gene: TRBV20-1
CDR3nt: TGCAGTGCTAGTCTAGCGGCGTACAATGAGCAGTTCTTC
CDR3aa: CSASLAAYNEQFF

d_gene: .
j_gene: TRBJ2-7
abundance: .
v_gene: TRBV15
CDR3nt: TGTGCCACCAGCAGAGACAGGGGAAATTACGAGCAGTACTTC
CDR3aa: CATSRDRGNYEQYF

d_gene: TRBD2
j_gene: TRBJ2-1
abundance: .
v_gene: TRBV2
CDR3nt: TGTGCCAGCCTGGGACTAGCGGACTACAATGAGCAGTTCTTC
CDR3aa: CASLGLADYNEQFF

d_gene: TRBD1
j_gene: TRBJ2-1
abundance: .
v_gene: TRBV27
CDR3nt: TGTGCCAGCACCCCCGAGGGGACAGTAAAGGGGTACAATGAGCAGTTCTTC
CDR3aa: CASTPEGTVKGYNEQFF

d_gene: TRBD1
j_gene: TRBJ1-4
abundance: .
v_gene: TRBV7-2
CDR3nt: TGTGCCAGCAGCTCCCAACAGGGGGCGAATGAAAAACTGTTTTTT
CDR3aa: CASSSQQGANEKLFF

d_gene: .
j_gene: TRBJ2-1
abundance: .
v_gene: TRBV4-1
CDR3nt: TGCGCCAGCAGCTACGGACAGCAGACTCACCCCGGGACATACAATGAGCAGTTCTTC
CDR3aa: CASSYGQQTHPGTYNEQFF

d_gene: .
j_gene: TRBJ2-3
abundance: .
v_gene: TRBV19
CDR3nt: TGTGCCAGTAGTATTGAGGCGGGGATCTCAGATACGCAGTATTTT
CDR3aa: CASSIEAGISDTQYF

d_gene: TRBD1
j_gene: TRBJ1-1
abundance: .
v_gene: TRBV6-4
CDR3nt: TGTGCCAGCAGCACCGACAGGGACACTGAAGCTTTCTTT
CDR3aa: CASSTDRDTEAFF

d_gene: .
j_gene: TRBJ1-3
abundance: once
v_gene: TRBV4-1
CDR3nt: TGCGCCAGCAGCCAAGTAAGGGGGGGTGACTCTGGAAACACCATATATTTT
CDR3aa: CASSQVRGGDSGNTIYF

d_gene: TRBD1
j_gene: TRBJ1-5
abundance: .
v_gene: TRBV4-1
CDR3nt: TGCGCCAGCAGCCCGAACCGGGACAGAAAGAATCAGCCCCAGCATTTT
CDR3aa: CASSPNRDRKNQPQHF

d_gene: .
j_gene: TRBJ2-7
abundance: .
v_gene: TRBV9
CDR3nt: TGTGCCAGCAGCGTAGGTTTTTACACCTACGAGCAGTACTTC
CDR3aa: CASSVGFYTYEQYF

d_gene: TRBD2
j_gene: TRBJ2-5
abundance: .
v_gene: TRBV3-1/TRBV3-2
CDR3nt: TGTGCCAGCAGCCAGGAGGGGACTAGCGGGGGTCAAGAGACCCAGTACTTC
CDR3aa: CASSQEGTSGGQETQYF

d_gene: .
j_gene: TRBJ1-3
abundance: .
v_gene: TRBV30
CDR3nt: TGTGCCTGGAGTTCAGGGACAAGTTCTGGAAACACCATATATTTT
CDR3aa: CAWSSGTSSGNTIYF

d_gene: TRBD1
j_gene: TRBJ1-2
abundance: .
v_gene: TRBV12-3/TRBV12-4
CDR3nt: TGTGCCACACAGGGGCTTAGGGAAGGCTACACCTTC
CDR3aa: CATQGLREGYTF

d_gene: .
j_gene: TRBJ2-5
abundance: .
v_gene: TRBV24-1
CDR3nt: TGTGCCACCAGTGACACTGGACTGGTAGGAGGTGAGACCCAGTACTTC
CDR3aa: CATSDTGLVGGETQYF

d_gene: .
j_gene: TRBJ2-3
abundance: once
v_gene: TRBV6-2/TRBV6-3
CDR3nt: TGTGCCAGCAGTTACGGACCCCTCGGGGGAAGCACAGATACGCAGTATTTT
CDR3aa: CASSYGPLGGSTDTQYF

d_gene: .
j_gene: TRBJ2-2
abundance: once
v_gene: TRBV28
CDR3nt: TGTGCCAGCACCTTCGGGAGTGGTTCGGCCGGGGAGCTGTTTTTT
CDR3aa: CASTFGSGSAGELFF

d_gene: TRBD1
j_gene: TRBJ2-3
abundance: .
v_gene: TRBV7-6
CDR3nt: TGTGCCAGCAGCTTAGACCCAACAGGGGGCACAGATACGCAGTATTTT
CDR3aa: CASSLDPTGGTDTQYF